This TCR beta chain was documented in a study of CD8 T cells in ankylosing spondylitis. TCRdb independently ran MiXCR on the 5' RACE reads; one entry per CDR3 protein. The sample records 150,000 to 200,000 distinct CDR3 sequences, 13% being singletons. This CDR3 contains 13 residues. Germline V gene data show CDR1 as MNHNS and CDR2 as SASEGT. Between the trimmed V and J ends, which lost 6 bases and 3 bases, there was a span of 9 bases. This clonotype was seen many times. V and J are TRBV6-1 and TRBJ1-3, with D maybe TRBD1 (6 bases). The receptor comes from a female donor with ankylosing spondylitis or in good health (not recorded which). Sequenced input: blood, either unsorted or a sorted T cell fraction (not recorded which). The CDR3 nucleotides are TGTGCCAGCAGCACAGGGATTGGAAACACCATATATTTT. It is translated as CASSTGIGNTIYF.